These 18 T cell receptor beta chains share one sample of origin, sequenced in a study of blood T cells in healthy people across ages. A second about 7 to 11 cycle PCR used barcoded and J-beta primers. Using its own MiXCR run on the 5' RACE reads, TCRdb lists one record per CDR3 protein. The table shows about 680,000 distinct CDR3 sequences, with 49% occurring only once. The sequencing sample was made of blood. The receptor source for this set is a woman aged 55-70 years in good health.

This sequence joins TRBV7-9 and TRBJ2-5; D might be TRBD1 (6 bases). The CDR3 is 14 residues long. Trimming removed 4 bases from V and 0 bases from J, with 9 bases in between. The germline V gene has CDR1 SEHNR and CDR2 FQNEAQ (reference sequence). CDR3 in amino acids: CASSWGHDQETQYF. The CDR3 nucleotides are TGTGCCAGCAGCTGGGGGCACGACCAAGAGACCCAGTACTTC.

This clonotype was seen a handful of times. The V gene is TRBV3-1, the J gene TRBJ2-1; weak D call: TRBD1 (6 bases). From germline, CDR1 is LGHDT and CDR2 YNNKEL (reference sequence). CDR3 length: 15 residues. V was trimmed by 3 bases and J by 2 bases, leaving 11 bases between them. The CDR3 DNA sequence: TGTGCCAGCAGCCACGGGACAAGAACCTACAATGAGCAGTTCTTC. It encodes CASSHGTRTYNEQFF.

The CDR3 nucleotides read TGTGCCAGCAGTCTCACGCAGGGAGTCTACGAGCAGTACTTC. Its translation is CASSLTQGVYEQYF. V is TRBV7-2 and J is TRBJ2-7, with D possibly called TRBD1 or TRBD2 (5 bases each). CDR1 and CDR2 from the germline V gene are SGHTA and FQGNSA. The CDR3 loop spans 14 amino acids. V lost 6 bases and J 3 bases, leaving 15 bases between the germline ends.

The chain couples TRBV28 to TRBJ2-4, with TRBD1 identical over 8 bases. Losses at the gene ends were 2 bases for V and 14 bases for J; bases not matched to a gene: 5. CDR1 is MDHEN, CDR2 SYDVKM, per germline. The CDR3 loop spans 12 amino acids. The CDR3 coding sequence is TGTGCCAGCAGTTTACGATTGGGACAGGAGTACTTC. This encodes CASSLRLGQEYF.

V and J are TRBV29-1 and TRBJ2-3; TRBD2 agrees at 11 bases. Looked up from germline, CDR1 is SQVTM and CDR2 is ANQGSEA. After removal of 6 bases from V and 10 bases from J, the junction contained 18 bases not matched to a gene. This CDR3 region has 16 residues. The CDR3 DNA reads as TGCAGCGTGGCAAATCCGGGACTAGCGGCCAGGGAGGCGCAGTATTTT. Residues: CSVANPGLAAREAQYF.

This clonotype showed up just a few times. The V call is TRBV12-3 or TRBV12-4, the J call TRBJ1-1; D remains ambiguous. Trimming removed 0 bases at V and 5 bases at J, with 16 bases between. The CDR3 extends over 16 amino acids. The CDR3, as DNA: TGTGCCAGCAGTTTAGCGCTTACGGGGATTAGGACTGAAGCTTTCTTT. It codes for CASSLALTGIRTEAFF.

A note on this clonotype: This may be a read error: a much more frequent sequence differs by one nucleotide. The chain has TRBV29-1 and TRBJ1-2, with unresolved D. Germline V CDR1 and CDR2: SQVTM, ANQGSEA. The CDR3 runs to 14 residues. The DNA for the CDR3 is TGCAGCGTTGACTTAGCAGCCTCAAACTATGGCGACACCTTC. Translating it yields CSVDLAASNYGDTF.

This clonotype was counted ten times or more. The chain has TRBV3-1 and TRBJ2-1; unclear D gene. The CDR3 is 13 residues long. Trimming removed 2 bases from V and 6 bases from J, with 8 bases in between. Germline CDR1 reads LGHDT; CDR2 reads YNNKEL (reference sequence). In nucleotides, the CDR3 is TGTGCCAGCAGCCAACAGACCGTCAATGAGCAGTTCTTC. Translation gives CASSQQTVNEQFF.

The chain carries TRBV5-1 and TRBJ2-7; 9 nucleotides line up with TRBD2. Germline V gives CDR1 SGHRS, CDR2 YFSETQ. The trim removed 4 bases at V and 2 bases at J, leaving 10 bases unmatched. This CDR3 has 16 residues. DNA for the CDR3: TGCGCCAGCAGCAAGACTAGCGGACCCCGTCCCTACGAGCAGTACTTC. Its protein product is CASSKTSGPRPYEQYF.

The chain uses TRBV9 and TRBJ2-1; D unresolved. V lost 0 bases and J 8 bases, leaving 12 bases between the germline ends. Germline assignment: CDR1 SGDLS and CDR2 YYNGEE. This CDR3 contains 14 residues. This CDR3 is CASSVGPPGDEQFF. The DNA of the CDR3 is TGTGCCAGCAGCGTAGGCCCCCCCGGCGATGAGCAGTTCTTC.

The chain carries TRBV10-3 and TRBJ2-5, with D possibly called TRBD1 or TRBD2 (6 bases each). Germline-derived CDR1 and CDR2 are ENHRY and SYGVKD. V lost 4 bases and J lost 2, with 11 bases in between. This CDR3 contains 14 residues. CDR3 amino acids: CAISVRGAQETQYF. The CDR3 DNA sequence: TGTGCCATCAGTGTGAGGGGGGCACAAGAGACCCAGTACTTC.

This clonotype was found a few times. This rearrangement joins TRBV15 to TRBJ2-5; either TRBD1 or TRBD2 may fit D (5 bases each). The CDR3 covers 15 residues. In germline, CDR1 is LNHNV, CDR2 YYDKDF (reference sequence). Trimming pared 4 bases from V and 3 bases from J, leaving 15 bases between. Here the CDR3 DNA reads TGTGCCACCAGCAAGCCCCTGGGGGTAGAAGAGACCCAGTACTTC. Translation: CATSKPLGVEETQYF.

This clonotype was picked up a small number of times. This chain connects TRBV9 to TRBJ1-2, with 10 bases fitting TRBD1. The germline CDR1 and CDR2 sequences are SGDLS and YYNGEE. The junction had 16 bases not matched to a gene; V was cut back by 3 bases and J by 5 bases. The CDR3 runs 18 residues. DNA of the CDR3: TGTGCCAGCAGCGACCGGACCGGGACAGGGGCAATAGATTATGGCTACACCTTC. This gives the protein CASSDRTGTGAIDYGYTF.

The chain combines TRBV20-1 with TRBJ2-5, with TRBD2 identical over 7 bases. V was clipped by 4 bases and J by 3 bases; unmatched bases: 8. CDR3 length: 14 amino acids. CDR1 is DFQATT, CDR2 SNEGSKA, per germline (reference sequence). CDR3 residues: CSAIRDYPKETQYF. The DNA for the CDR3 is TGCAGTGCTATCCGGGACTATCCGAAAGAGACCCAGTACTTC.

The rearrangement links TRBV7-9 to TRBJ2-1; D may be TRBD1 (5 bases). The CDR3 sequence is 16 residues long. Germline CDR1 reads SEHNR; CDR2 reads FQNEAQ (reference sequence). V was cut by 1 base and J by 2 bases, with 12 bases left in between. The CDR3 DNA sequence: TGTGCCAGCAGCTTAGGACAGATTATGACCTACAATGAGCAGTTCTTC. Translated: CASSLGQIMTYNEQFF.

This rearrangement joins TRBV7-9 to TRBJ2-5; D gene uncertain. Germline-derived CDR1 and CDR2 are SEHNR and FQNEAQ (reference sequence). Trimming pared 4 bases from V and 0 bases from J, leaving 15 bases between. This CDR3 has 16 residues. DNA of the CDR3: TGTGCCAGCAGCTCCCCCTGGGCCGCGCACCAAGAGACCCAGTACTTC. Protein: CASSSPWAAHQETQYF.

This clonotype was observed a handful of times. The genes are TRBV4-3 and TRBJ2-1, with 13 nucleotides matching TRBD2. The J segment lost 9 bases and the V segment lost 1 base, leaving 6 bases of the junction unmatched. This CDR3 contains 16 residues. Germline V gene sequence: CDR1 LGHNA, CDR2 YSLEER. The CDR3 nucleotides are TGCGCCAGCAGCCAAGTGACTAGCGGGAGGTTCAGTGAGCAGTTCTTC. It translates to CASSQVTSGRFSEQFF.

The CDR3 region has the DNA TGTGCCATCAGATCGTCGCGGGAGGGGGGCTCCTACGAGCAGTACTTC. Residues: CAIRSSREGGSYEQYF. The rearrangement links TRBV10-3 to TRBJ2-7; 9 nucleotides line up with TRBD2. This CDR3 has 16 amino acids. Germline V gene lookup returns CDR1 ENHRY and CDR2 SYGVKD. The V segment lost 6 bases and the J segment 0 bases; nucleotides outside the gene matches: 9.